The 13 T cell receptor beta chains below all came from one sample that was sequenced in a study of blood T cell repertoires in COVID-19 (TCRdb year 2020). The library was built by means of the immunoSEQ multiplex PCR assay. This immuneACCESS table, as held by TCRdb, lists in-frame sequences with V and J called but not all clones. Of the missing ones, under half trace to an unresolved V gene in checked studies; the others have no known cause. This sample is represented by some 75,000 clones; 80% of them were singletons. Clones ranked in the top ten supply about 13% of the sample. The sample comprised peripheral blood. The receptors stem from a man between 45 and 60 years old with COVID-19, enrolled during active disease.

This clone turned up a few times. The chain links TRBV27 to TRBJ1-1; D is ambiguous. CDR1 is MNHEY, CDR2 SMNVEV, per germline (reference sequence). Trimming cost V 3 bases and J 0 bases, with 8 bases left between them. The length of the CDR3 is 14 residues. The CDR3 region is CASSFRFMNTEAFF. The CDR3 region has the DNA TGTGCCAGCAGTTTCCGGTTTATGAACACTGAAGCTTTCTTT.

This clone was seen more than once but under ten times. This chain uses TRBV19 with TRBJ1-5, with D maybe TRBD1 (5 bases). The ends were cut back, 5 bases at V and 0 bases at J, with 14 bases in the middle. CDR3 length: 16 amino acids. The germline gives CDR1 LNHDA, CDR2 SQIVND (reference sequence). CDR3 sequence reads: CASSYGGPGSNQPQHF. CDR3 DNA: TGTGCCAGTAGTTACGGGGGACCGGGTAGCAATCAGCCCCAGCATTTT.

The chain couples TRBV19 to TRBJ2-2; 14 nucleotides agree with TRBD2. Losses at the gene ends were 8 bases for V and 5 bases for J; bases not matched to a gene: 7. Germline assignment: CDR1 LNHDA and CDR2 SQIVND (reference sequence). CDR3 size: 16 residues. CDR3 bases: TGTGCCAGTCGTAAGGGACTAGCGGGAGTTACCGGGGAGCTGTTTTTT. Translating gives CASRKGLAGVTGELFF.

The chain recombines TRBV28 with TRBJ1-1, with D perhaps matching TRBD1 (6 bases). The CDR3 has 18 amino acids. V was pared by 5 bases and J by 1 base, with 23 bases between. Germline V lookup: CDR1 MDHEN, CDR2 SYDVKM. CDR3 in DNA: TGTGCCAGCAGTCCGTGGCAGGGGAAATCGGATCAGAACACTGAAGCTTTCTTT. Its translation is CASSPWQGKSDQNTEAFF. The whole variable domain, remainder taken from reference TRBV28 and TRBJ1-1, is DVKVTQSSRYLVKRTGEKVFLECVQDMDHENMFWYRQDPGLGLRLIYFSYDVKMKEKGDIPEGYSVSREKKERFSLILESASTNQTSMYLCASSPWQGKSDQNTEAFFGQGTRLTVV.

The CDR3: CAAGTAGNQPQHF. The DNA for the CDR3 is TGTGCCGCTGGGACAGCGGGTAATCAGCCCCAGCATTTT. The chain uses TRBV6-5 and TRBJ1-5; 7 bases match TRBD1. V was clipped by 11 bases and J by 4 bases; unmatched bases: 8. Per germline, CDR1 MNHEY and CDR2 SVGAGI. The CDR3 consists of 13 residues.

The V gene is TRBV5-1, the J gene TRBJ2-7; no definite D call. Trimming took off 0 bases at V and 5 bases at J, with 12 bases between the two ends. CDR1 is SGHRS and CDR2 is YFSETQ in the germline V gene. The CDR3 covers 14 residues. In DNA, the CDR3 is TGCGCCAGCAGCTTGGCGCCGATCGAGGACGAGCAGTACTTC. Its protein product is CASSLAPIEDEQYF. The full variable domain, rest sourced from reference TRBV5-1 and TRBJ2-7, is KAGVTQTPRYLIKTRGQQVTLSCSPISGHRSVSWYQQTPGQGLQFLFEYFSETQRNKGNFPGRFSGRQFSNSRSEMNVSTLELGDSALYLCASSLAPIEDEQYFGPGTRLTVT.

This clone was observed once. The DNA of the CDR3 is TGTGCCAGCAGTGAATCGGGGGGTTCTGGCAATCAGCCCCAGCATTTT. Its protein product is CASSESGGSGNQPQHF. The rearrangement links TRBV25-1 to TRBJ1-5, with D possibly TRBD1 on 5 matching bases. V gave up 1 base and J gave up 2 bases, with 12 bases separating them. The CDR3 is 16 amino acids. Germline V gene sequence: CDR1 MGHDK, CDR2 SYGVNS. The full variable domain, with the rest looked up from reference TRBV25-1 and TRBJ1-5, is EADIYQTPRYLVIGTGKKITLECSQTMGHDKMYWYQQDPGMELHLIHYSYGVNSTEKGDLSSESTVSRIRTEHFPLTLESARPSHTSQYLCASSESGGSGNQPQHFGDGTRLSIL.

This chain links TRBV18 with TRBJ1-4, with 7 bases matching TRBD1. Germline V gives CDR1 KGHSH, CDR2 LQKENI. The CDR3 length is 16 residues. V lost 6 bases to trimming and J lost 0 bases; unmatched junction nucleotides: 7. CDR3 loop: CASSGGQTTTNEKLFF. CDR3 DNA: TGTGCCAGCTCGGGGGGACAGACGACAACTAATGAAAAACTGTTTTTT.

The chain links TRBV18 to TRBJ1-3; 7 bases are shared with TRBD1. The CDR3 runs to 15 residues. The ends lost 5 bases at V and 0 bases at J; junction bases unmatched: 4. The germline gives CDR1 KGHSH, CDR2 LQKENI. In DNA, the CDR3 is TGTGCCAGCTCATCAGGACAGGACTCTGGAAACACCATATATTTT. It codes for CASSSGQDSGNTIYF.

The V and J genes are TRBV30 and TRBJ1-6; D unresolved. The CDR3 covers 11 residues. CDR1 is GTSNPN, CDR2 SVGIG, per germline (reference sequence). Trimming removed 0 bases at V and 10 bases at J, with 4 bases between. CDR3 region: CAWSVSSPLHF. Written as DNA, the CDR3 is TGTGCCTGGAGTGTAAGCTCACCCCTCCACTTT.

CDR3 region: CASRLLETQYF. The CDR3 nucleotides read TGTGCCAGCCGGTTGTTGGAGACCCAGTACTTC. The chain uses TRBV2 and TRBJ2-5; no firm D call. This CDR3 has 11 residues. Germline CDR1 SNHLY, CDR2 FYNNEI. V was trimmed by 8 bases and J by 5 bases, leaving 9 bases between them.

The chain employs TRBV7-2 and TRBJ1-5, with TRBD1 matching over 7 bases. The V gene end was trimmed by 3 bases and the J gene end by 2 bases; junction bases not matched to a gene: 7. CDR1 and CDR2 from the germline V gene are SGHTA and FQGNSA. The CDR3 has 16 residues. The CDR3 coding sequence is TGTGCCAGCAGCTTGGAAGGGGGCAGAGGCAATCAGCCCCAGCATTTT. This codes for CASSLEGGRGNQPQHF.

This rearrangement joins TRBV19 to TRBJ2-6; 8 bases agree with TRBD1. Germline V gene data show CDR1 as LNHDA and CDR2 as SQIVND (reference sequence). The CDR3 is made up of 20 amino acids. J lost 1 base, V lost 4 bases, and 15 bases had no gene match. The CDR3 reads CASSTRTGRSQPSGANVLTF. CDR3 DNA sequence: TGTGCCAGTAGTACTCGGACAGGGAGATCCCAACCATCTGGGGCCAACGTCCTGACTTTC.